This note documents a single TCR beta chain sequence. Germline V gene data show CDR1 as MDHEN and CDR2 as SYDVKM. The CDR3 contains 15 residues. The ends were cut back, 8 bases at V and 0 bases at J, with 15 bases in the middle. Authors of the study amplified TCR beta CDR3 regions from RNA transcripts. An initial round of RT-PCR targeting the TCR CDR3 relied on the HTBI primer set. MiXCR was run by TCRdb on the multiplex PCR reads, yielding one entry per CDR3 protein. The table lists hundreds of thousands of distinct CDR3 sequences, roughly an eighth of them singletons. These data originate in a study of T cells in Graves' hyperthyroidism and ophthalmopathy.

The clonotype originates from a woman aged 18-29 years with Graves' hyperthyroidism. This sequence joins TRBV28 and TRBJ2-3, with D perhaps TRBD2 (5 bases). The sequencing input was blood. The CDR3 bases are TGTGCCAGCCACTCCGCACTAGAGAGCACAGATACGCAGTATTTT. As protein: CASHSALESTDTQYF.